This entry lists 8 T cell receptor beta chains sequenced from one sample in a study of Ad26.COV2.S vaccination and SARS-CoV-2 variants. Treatment defined: around 19 received Ad26.COV2.S at low or high dose, single or two shots; 5 received placebo; per-sample allocation not given. Collection of the samples took place on day 63 after the first injection of vaccine or placebo. Method: immunoSEQ multiplex PCR; TCRdb's copy keeps in-frame clones and lacks some. This sample has under 550,000 clones, with approximately 92% found just once. The sample consisted of peripheral blood, taken in a trial of Ad26.COV2.S vaccine versus placebo. Receptor source: a person aged 18-60 years who received the Ad26.COV2.S COVID-19 vaccine or a placebo.

The gene calls are TRBV4-3 and TRBJ2-7; 8 bases are a match to TRBD2. This CDR3 region has 16 residues. The germline gives CDR1 LGHNA, CDR2 YSLEER. The ends lost 5 bases at V and 3 bases at J; junction bases unmatched: 12. The CDR3 sequence is CASSYRWAGGVYEQYF. CDR3 nucleotide sequence: TGCGCCAGCAGCTACCGGTGGGCGGGAGGAGTCTACGAGCAGTACTTC.

This chain links TRBV30 with TRBJ1-2, with D unclear. Germline values: CDR1 GTSNPN, CDR2 SVGIG (reference sequence). CDR3 length equals 13 residues. Trimming took off 2 bases at V and 4 bases at J, with 11 bases between the two ends. The CDR3, as DNA: TGTGCCTGGAGTTCCCACGGTCCCTATGGCTACACCTTC. Protein product: CAWSSHGPYGYTF.

This chain uses TRBV11-3 with TRBJ2-2; D remains ambiguous. Germline V CDR1 and CDR2: SGHNT, YENEEA. The V and J ends lost 1 base and 1 base respectively, with 10 bases between them. The CDR3 has 16 residues. CDR3: CASSLVGLKNTGELFF. For the CDR3, the DNA is TGTGCCAGCAGCTTAGTAGGGCTAAAGAACACCGGGGAGCTGTTTTTT.

CDR3: CASSASVPSEAYEQYF. The CDR3 coding sequence is TGTGCCAGCAGCGCCTCTGTCCCAAGTGAGGCCTACGAGCAGTACTTC. The chain employs TRBV9 and TRBJ2-7; D is unresolved. The CDR3 spans 16 residues. Germline lookup yields CDR1 SGDLS and CDR2 YYNGEE. V was cut by 3 bases and J by 2 bases, with 18 bases left in between.

CDR3 amino acids: CASSPTSYNEQFF. CDR3 nucleotides: TGTGCCAGCAGCCCTACGTCCTACAATGAGCAGTTCTTC. This rearrangement joins TRBV7-3 to TRBJ2-1; no reliable D call. This CDR3 region has 13 residues. V dropped 5 bases and J dropped 1 base, with 6 bases sitting between them. Per the germline V gene, CDR1 is SGHTA and CDR2 is FQGTGA.

V and J are TRBV19 and TRBJ2-7; D perhaps matches TRBD1 (5 bases). The ends were cut back, 3 bases at V and 3 bases at J, with 9 bases in the middle. Germline V lookup: CDR1 LNHDA, CDR2 SQIVND (reference sequence). The CDR3 length is 13 residues. The CDR3 DNA sequence: TGTGCCAGTAGTATGGTGGACAACTACGAGCAGTACTTC. This encodes CASSMVDNYEQYF.

In regard to this clone: Other DNA sequences in the sample encode the same CDR3. This chain uses TRBV20-1 with TRBJ2-7; TRBD2 matches at 9 bases. Germline assignment: CDR1 DFQATT and CDR2 SNEGSKA (reference sequence). The CDR3 contains 12 residues. Unmatched junction bases numbered 1, after V lost 3 bases and J lost 4 bases. CDR3: CSASSGGYEQYF. CDR3 bases: TGCAGTGCTAGTAGCGGGGGATACGAGCAGTACTTC.

The gene calls are TRBV9 and TRBJ2-5; tentative D call: TRBD2 (5 bases). Trimming removed 1 base from V and 2 bases from J, with 9 bases in between. The CDR3 sequence is 14 residues long. CDR1 is SGDLS, CDR2 YYNGEE, per germline. The CDR3 sequence is CASSVRAEQETQYF. CDR3 DNA: TGTGCCAGCAGCGTAAGAGCGGAGCAAGAGACCCAGTACTTC.